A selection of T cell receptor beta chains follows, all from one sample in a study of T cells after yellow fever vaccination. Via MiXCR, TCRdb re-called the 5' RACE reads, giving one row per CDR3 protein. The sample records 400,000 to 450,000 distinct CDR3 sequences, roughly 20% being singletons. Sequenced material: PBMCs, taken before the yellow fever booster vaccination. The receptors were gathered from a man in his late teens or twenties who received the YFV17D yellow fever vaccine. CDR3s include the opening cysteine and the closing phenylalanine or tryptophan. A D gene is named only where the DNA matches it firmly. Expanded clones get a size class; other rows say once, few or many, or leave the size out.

CDR3 DNA: TGCAGCGTTAGTTTCCGGCCCTATGGCTACACCTTC; CDR3 protein: CSVSFRPYGYTF; clone size: few; D gene: NA; V gene: TRBV29-1; J gene: TRBJ1-2
CDR3 DNA: TGTGCCAGCAGCTTAAGCGGACAGGGAAGAAACACCATATATTTT; CDR3 protein: CASSLSGQGRNTIYF; clone size: NA; D gene: TRBD1; V gene: TRBV7-6; J gene: TRBJ1-3
CDR3 DNA: TGCGCCAGCAGCCAAGACCATTTCATTAACTATGGCTACACCTTC; CDR3 protein: CASSQDHFINYGYTF; clone size: NA; D gene: NA; V gene: TRBV4-3; J gene: TRBJ1-2
CDR3 DNA: TGTGCCAGCAGCTCTCGGGGGGGGTATGGCTACACCTTC; CDR3 protein: CASSSRGGYGYTF; clone size: NA; D gene: NA; V gene: TRBV9; J gene: TRBJ1-2
CDR3 DNA: TGCAGTGCTAGCGGCGGGGGGGTGGTAGATACGCAGTATTTT; CDR3 protein: CSASGGGVVDTQYF; clone size: once; D gene: TRBD2; V gene: TRBV20-1; J gene: TRBJ2-3
CDR3 DNA: TGTGCCACCGGGAACAGGGTTTATGAGCAGTTCTTC; CDR3 protein: CATGNRVYEQFF; clone size: few; D gene: NA; V gene: TRBV24-1; J gene: TRBJ2-1
CDR3 DNA: TGTGCCAGCAGCAACGGCTTAGGGGGGGTTCAGCCCCAGCATTTT; CDR3 protein: CASSNGLGGVQPQHF; clone size: NA; D gene: NA; V gene: TRBV7-9; J gene: TRBJ1-5
CDR3 DNA: TGCAGTGCTAGAGGAGGGGGAAACACCGGGGAGCTGTTTTTT; CDR3 protein: CSARGGGNTGELFF; clone size: many; D gene: NA; V gene: TRBV20-1; J gene: TRBJ2-2
CDR3 DNA: TGTGCCAGCAGCTTGGAGGGGACTAGCAGGGGGACCCAGTACTTC; CDR3 protein: CASSLEGTSRGTQYF; clone size: NA; D gene: TRBD2; V gene: TRBV5-8; J gene: TRBJ2-5
CDR3 DNA: TGCAGTGCTAGAGATCTCGGGACTAGCACAGATACGCAGTATTTT; CDR3 protein: CSARDLGTSTDTQYF; clone size: many; D gene: NA; V gene: TRBV20-1; J gene: TRBJ2-3
CDR3 DNA: TGCGCCAGCAGCCCGGGCAGGGGGCCTGGAAACACCATATATTTT; CDR3 protein: CASSPGRGPGNTIYF; clone size: few; D gene: TRBD1; V gene: TRBV4-3; J gene: TRBJ1-3
CDR3 DNA: TGTGCCAGCAGCCCGGGAGGCGGGGGGGCCAGAGAGCAGTACTTC; CDR3 protein: CASSPGGGGAREQYF; clone size: NA; D gene: TRBD2; V gene: TRBV7-3; J gene: TRBJ2-7
CDR3 DNA: TGTGCCAGCAGCCACCGACAGACAGCCCTCTTCGTAGATACGCAGTATTTT; CDR3 protein: CASSHRQTALFVDTQYF; clone size: NA; D gene: NA; V gene: TRBV4-2; J gene: TRBJ2-3
CDR3 DNA: TGTGCCAGCAGTTTAGCGCTAGGGCTAGGCGGCTACACCTTC; CDR3 protein: CASSLALGLGGYTF; clone size: few; D gene: NA; V gene: TRBV12-3/TRBV12-4; J gene: TRBJ1-2
CDR3 DNA: TGTGCCAGCAGTCCGAGGACAGGGACCGTTTGGGCCAACGTCCTGACTTTC; CDR3 protein: CASSPRTGTVWANVLTF; clone size: once; D gene: TRBD1; V gene: TRBV6-5; J gene: TRBJ2-6
CDR3 DNA: TGTGCCAGCAGTATCAGGGGGCGTCTTGCTGGGGCCAACGTCCTGACTTTC; CDR3 protein: CASSIRGRLAGANVLTF; clone size: few; D gene: TRBD1; V gene: TRBV27; J gene: TRBJ2-6
CDR3 DNA: TGCAGTGCTAGAGTTACAGGGGATGAAAAACTGTTTTTT; CDR3 protein: CSARVTGDEKLFF; clone size: NA; D gene: TRBD1; V gene: TRBV20-1; J gene: TRBJ1-4
CDR3 DNA: TGTGCCAGCAGCCTCGGGACGGATCAGCCCCAGCATTTT; CDR3 protein: CASSLGTDQPQHF; clone size: many; D gene: NA; V gene: TRBV12-3/TRBV12-4; J gene: TRBJ1-5
CDR3 DNA: TGCGCCAGCAGCCGAGGTGTGAGACAGACCAAAGATCAGCCCCAGCATTTT; CDR3 protein: CASSRGVRQTKDQPQHF; clone size: NA; D gene: NA; V gene: TRBV23-1; J gene: TRBJ1-5
CDR3 DNA: TGTGCCAGCAGTGACTCGGGCGTGACAGATACGCAGTATTTT; CDR3 protein: CASSDSGVTDTQYF; clone size: few; D gene: NA; V gene: TRBV6-4; J gene: TRBJ2-3
CDR3 DNA: TGTGCCAGCAGCCCCTCCCGCGGGGCGTCAGATACGCAGTATTTT; CDR3 protein: CASSPSRGASDTQYF; clone size: NA; D gene: NA; V gene: TRBV7-2; J gene: TRBJ2-3
CDR3 DNA: TGTGCCAGCAGCCAAGATGAGGGACTAGCGGGGGTTTTGGGAGAGACCCAGTACTTC; CDR3 protein: CASSQDEGLAGVLGETQYF; clone size: few; D gene: TRBD2; V gene: TRBV3-1; J gene: TRBJ2-5
CDR3 DNA: TGTGCCAGCAGCTTGGGCCCCGTGGGGGGGACAGATACGCAGTATTTT; CDR3 protein: CASSLGPVGGTDTQYF; clone size: NA; D gene: TRBD2; V gene: TRBV7-2; J gene: TRBJ2-3
CDR3 DNA: TGTGCCAGCAGCCAAACAGGGGAAGGTCTACCCGGAAACACCATATATTTT; CDR3 protein: CASSQTGEGLPGNTIYF; clone size: NA; D gene: TRBD1; V gene: TRBV4-2; J gene: TRBJ1-3
CDR3 DNA: TGCGCCAGCAGCCCCACTAGGAGAGAGACCCAGTACTTC; CDR3 protein: CASSPTRRETQYF; clone size: NA; D gene: NA; V gene: TRBV5-1; J gene: TRBJ2-5
CDR3 DNA: TGCGCCAGCAGCTTGGCGGGACTAGGGCTCACAGATACGCAGTATTTT; CDR3 protein: CASSLAGLGLTDTQYF; clone size: NA; D gene: TRBD2; V gene: TRBV5-1; J gene: TRBJ2-3
CDR3 DNA: TGTGCCAGCAGCCGAGACCTGAGAGCTAACTATGGCTACACCTTC; CDR3 protein: CASSRDLRANYGYTF; clone size: NA; D gene: NA; V gene: TRBV12-3/TRBV12-4; J gene: TRBJ1-2
CDR3 DNA: TGTGCCAGCAGCTTAGGAGCCCCCGGGCTCATCTCTGGAAACACCATATATTTT; CDR3 protein: CASSLGAPGLISGNTIYF; clone size: NA; D gene: NA; V gene: TRBV7-2; J gene: TRBJ1-3
CDR3 DNA: TGTGCCAGCCGCTCATTGGAAGCCGGGAACACCGGGGAGCTGTTTTTT; CDR3 protein: CASRSLEAGNTGELFF; clone size: many; D gene: NA; V gene: TRBV6-5; J gene: TRBJ2-2
CDR3 DNA: TGTGCCAGCAGTTTGAGGGGGGCAAAGGTGAATGAGCAGTTCTTC; CDR3 protein: CASSLRGAKVNEQFF; clone size: NA; D gene: NA; V gene: TRBV27; J gene: TRBJ2-1
CDR3 DNA: TGTGCCAGCAGCGCTCAATACAGGGAGACTCCCCTCCACTTT; CDR3 protein: CASSAQYRETPLHF; clone size: NA; D gene: NA; V gene: TRBV7-2; J gene: TRBJ1-6
CDR3 DNA: TGTGCCAGCAGCGCACAGGGTTACGAGCAGTACTTC; CDR3 protein: CASSAQGYEQYF; clone size: many; D gene: NA; V gene: TRBV7-2; J gene: TRBJ2-7
CDR3 DNA: TGCAGTGCTATGAGGGTGGGGGCTGGCTACACCTTC; CDR3 protein: CSAMRVGAGYTF; clone size: NA; D gene: NA; V gene: TRBV20-1; J gene: TRBJ1-2
CDR3 DNA: TGTGCCAGCAGCCCCCGGGCCCTCACAGATACGCAGTATTTT; CDR3 protein: CASSPRALTDTQYF; clone size: many; D gene: NA; V gene: TRBV7-9; J gene: TRBJ2-3
CDR3 DNA: TGTGCCAGCAGTTACGCGACTAGCGACACAGATACGCAGTATTTT; CDR3 protein: CASSYATSDTDTQYF; clone size: NA; D gene: TRBD2; V gene: TRBV6-2/TRBV6-3; J gene: TRBJ2-3
CDR3 DNA: TGCGCCAGCAGCGTAACGACAGGGGGCTCCGTTTTAAACACTGAAGCTTTCTTT; CDR3 protein: CASSVTTGGSVLNTEAFF; clone size: NA; D gene: TRBD1; V gene: TRBV5-1; J gene: TRBJ1-1
CDR3 DNA: TGTGCCAGCAGTTTTTGGGCGGGGGACACCTACGAGCAGTACTTC; CDR3 protein: CASSFWAGDTYEQYF; clone size: NA; D gene: NA; V gene: TRBV28; J gene: TRBJ2-7
CDR3 DNA: TGTGCCAGCAGCTCATCAGGGACGGATCAGCCCCAGCATTTT; CDR3 protein: CASSSSGTDQPQHF; clone size: few; D gene: NA; V gene: TRBV7-9; J gene: TRBJ1-5
CDR3 DNA: TGCAGTGCTAGTTCGGGACTAGCGGGGGGGAGCTCCTACAATGAGCAGTTCTTC; CDR3 protein: CSASSGLAGGSSYNEQFF; clone size: NA; D gene: TRBD2; V gene: TRBV20-1; J gene: TRBJ2-1
CDR3 DNA: TGCAGTGCTAGATCCCCGTCCTCCCCCGGTGCCTGGGTAAAAGAGACCCAGTACTTC; CDR3 protein: CSARSPSSPGAWVKETQYF; clone size: few; D gene: NA; V gene: TRBV20-1; J gene: TRBJ2-5
CDR3 DNA: TGCGCCAGCAGTGAGTCGGGGGGTCTAGCTTACAATGAGCAGTTCTTC; CDR3 protein: CASSESGGLAYNEQFF; clone size: NA; D gene: NA; V gene: TRBV10-1; J gene: TRBJ2-1
CDR3 DNA: TGTGCCTGGAGTGTCGGGACTAGCGGGGACAATGAGCAGTTCTTC; CDR3 protein: CAWSVGTSGDNEQFF; clone size: NA; D gene: TRBD2; V gene: TRBV30; J gene: TRBJ2-1
CDR3 DNA: TGTGCCTGGATCCCGCCGGGACAGGCGCCGCAATACACCTTC; CDR3 protein: CAWIPPGQAPQYTF; clone size: few; D gene: TRBD1; V gene: TRBV30; J gene: TRBJ1-2
CDR3 DNA: TGTGCCAGCAGGAAGCCGGGACAGGGGATCTATGGCTACACCTTC; CDR3 protein: CASRKPGQGIYGYTF; clone size: once; D gene: TRBD1; V gene: TRBV11-2; J gene: TRBJ1-2
CDR3 DNA: TGTGCCAGCAGCCCCCCAAGGATAGGTGTAATCGGTGAGCAGTTCTTC; CDR3 protein: CASSPPRIGVIGEQFF; clone size: NA; D gene: NA; V gene: TRBV7-9; J gene: TRBJ2-1
CDR3 DNA: TGCGCCAGCAGCCAAGAATGGGGGCCGCAGGAGCAGTACTTC; CDR3 protein: CASSQEWGPQEQYF; clone size: few; D gene: NA; V gene: TRBV4-1; J gene: TRBJ2-7
CDR3 DNA: TGTGCCAGCAGCTTGGTCGGTGGAGGGTTGGGGATGAATTCACCCCTCCACTTT; CDR3 protein: CASSLVGGGLGMNSPLHF; clone size: NA; D gene: NA; V gene: TRBV5-5; J gene: TRBJ1-6
CDR3 DNA: TGTGCCAGCAGCCAGGGATTCACCGGGACCCAGTACTTC; CDR3 protein: CASSQGFTGTQYF; clone size: NA; D gene: NA; V gene: TRBV7-6; J gene: TRBJ2-5
CDR3 DNA: TGCAGTGCTAGTGACGGCGGTGGAGCTTTCTTT; CDR3 protein: CSASDGGGAFF; clone size: few; D gene: NA; V gene: TRBV20-1; J gene: TRBJ1-1
CDR3 DNA: TGTGCCAGCAGCGTAGATCCGAATAGCAATCAGCCCCAGCATTTT; CDR3 protein: CASSVDPNSNQPQHF; clone size: few; D gene: NA; V gene: TRBV9; J gene: TRBJ1-5
CDR3 DNA: TGCAGTGCTAGTTCCGGGGGGGGGCCAGATACGCAGTATTTT; CDR3 protein: CSASSGGGPDTQYF; clone size: NA; D gene: TRBD2; V gene: TRBV20-1; J gene: TRBJ2-3
CDR3 DNA: TGTGCCAGCAGCTTAGCGCCGGGGGGCCAGTTCTTC; CDR3 protein: CASSLAPGGQFF; clone size: few; D gene: NA; V gene: TRBV7-8; J gene: TRBJ2-1
CDR3 DNA: TGTGCCAGCAAGCCGGGAGTACAAGAGACCCAGTACTTC; CDR3 protein: CASKPGVQETQYF; clone size: few; D gene: NA; V gene: TRBV6-2/TRBV6-3; J gene: TRBJ2-5
CDR3 DNA: TGTGCCAGCAGGCCCGGACAGGGGAATTCACCCCTCCACTTT; CDR3 protein: CASRPGQGNSPLHF; clone size: many; D gene: TRBD1; V gene: TRBV12-3/TRBV12-4; J gene: TRBJ1-6
CDR3 DNA: TGTGCCAGCAGCAAGACAGGGGGCGCTGACACTGAAGCTTTCTTT; CDR3 protein: CASSKTGGADTEAFF; clone size: few; D gene: TRBD1; V gene: TRBV6-5; J gene: TRBJ1-1
CDR3 DNA: TGTGCCAGCAGCTCCACGGGTGTAGGATTTATGAACACTGAAGCTTTCTTT; CDR3 protein: CASSSTGVGFMNTEAFF; clone size: NA; D gene: NA; V gene: TRBV7-6; J gene: TRBJ1-1
CDR3 DNA: TGCGCCAGCAGCCCGCAGAGGCTGTTGAACAATGAGCAGTTCTTC; CDR3 protein: CASSPQRLLNNEQFF; clone size: few; D gene: NA; V gene: TRBV4-3; J gene: TRBJ2-1